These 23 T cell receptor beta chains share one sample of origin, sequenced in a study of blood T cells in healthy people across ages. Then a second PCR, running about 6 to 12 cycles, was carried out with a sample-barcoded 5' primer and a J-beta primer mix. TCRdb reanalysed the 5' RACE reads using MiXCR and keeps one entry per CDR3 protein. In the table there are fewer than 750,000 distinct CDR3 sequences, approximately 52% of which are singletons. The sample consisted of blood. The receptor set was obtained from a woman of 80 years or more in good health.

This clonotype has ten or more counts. This CDR3 reads CASSTGQGTTIDTQYF. The CDR3 region has the DNA TGCGCCAGCAGCACCGGACAGGGGACGACGATCGATACGCAGTATTTT. The chain carries TRBV5-1 and TRBJ2-3, with 9 bases aligning to TRBD1. Germline V gene data show CDR1 as SGHRS and CDR2 as YFSETQ. Germline trimming cut 4 bases from V and 6 bases from J; bases unmatched to any gene: 12. The CDR3 runs to 16 residues.

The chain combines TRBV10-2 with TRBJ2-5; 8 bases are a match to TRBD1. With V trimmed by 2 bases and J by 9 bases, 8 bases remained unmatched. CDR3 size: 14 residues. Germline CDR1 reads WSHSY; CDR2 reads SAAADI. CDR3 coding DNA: TGCGCCAGCAGTGAGCAGGGGGCCGGGCAACCCCAGTACTTC. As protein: CASSEQGAGQPQYF.

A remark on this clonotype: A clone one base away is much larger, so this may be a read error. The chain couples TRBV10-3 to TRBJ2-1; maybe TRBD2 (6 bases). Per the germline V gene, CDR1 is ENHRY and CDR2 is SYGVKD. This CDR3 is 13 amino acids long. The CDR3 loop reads CALSGASEGEQFF. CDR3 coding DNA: TGTGCCCTCAGTGGTGCTAGCGAGGGTGAGCAGTTCTTC.

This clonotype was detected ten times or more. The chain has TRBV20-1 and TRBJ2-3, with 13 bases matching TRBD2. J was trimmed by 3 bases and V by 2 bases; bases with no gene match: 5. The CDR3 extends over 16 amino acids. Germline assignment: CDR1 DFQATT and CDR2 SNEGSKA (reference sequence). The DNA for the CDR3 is TGCAGTGCTAGATCACCGGGACTAGCGGGGACAGATACGCAGTATTTT. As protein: CSARSPGLAGTDTQYF.

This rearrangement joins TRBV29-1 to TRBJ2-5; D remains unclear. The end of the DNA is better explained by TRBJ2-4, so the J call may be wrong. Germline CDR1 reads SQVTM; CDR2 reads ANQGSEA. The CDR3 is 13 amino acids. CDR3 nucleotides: TGCAGCGTCCGGTGGAGTGTGCAAAACATTCAGTACTTC. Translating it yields CSVRWSVQNIQYF.

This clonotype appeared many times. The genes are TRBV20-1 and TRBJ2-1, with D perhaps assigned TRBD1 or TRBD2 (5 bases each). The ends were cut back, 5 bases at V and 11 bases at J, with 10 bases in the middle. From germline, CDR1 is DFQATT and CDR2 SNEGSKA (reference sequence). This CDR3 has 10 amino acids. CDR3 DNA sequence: TGCAGTGCTGGGGACCACAAGCAGTTCTTC. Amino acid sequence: CSAGDHKQFF.

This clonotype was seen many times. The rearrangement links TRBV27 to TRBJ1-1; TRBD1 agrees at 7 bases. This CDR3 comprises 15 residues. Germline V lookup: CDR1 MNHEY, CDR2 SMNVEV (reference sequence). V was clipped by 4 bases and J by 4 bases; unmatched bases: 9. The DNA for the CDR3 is TGTGCCAGCAGTTCTCCCAGGGGGGCGGGCACTGAAGCTTTCTTT. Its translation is CASSSPRGAGTEAFF.

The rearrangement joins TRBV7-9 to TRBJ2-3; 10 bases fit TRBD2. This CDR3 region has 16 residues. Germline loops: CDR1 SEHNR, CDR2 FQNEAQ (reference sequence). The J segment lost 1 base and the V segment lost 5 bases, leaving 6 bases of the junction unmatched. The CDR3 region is CASSRTSGQGTDTQYF. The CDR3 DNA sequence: TGTGCCAGCAGCCGGACTAGCGGACAAGGCACAGATACGCAGTATTTT.

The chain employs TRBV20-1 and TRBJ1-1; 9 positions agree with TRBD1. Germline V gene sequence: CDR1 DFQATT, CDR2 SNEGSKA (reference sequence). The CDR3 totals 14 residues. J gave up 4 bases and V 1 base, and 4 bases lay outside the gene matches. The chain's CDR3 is CSARASTGGTEAFF. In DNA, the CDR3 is TGCAGTGCTAGAGCCTCGACAGGGGGCACTGAAGCTTTCTTT.

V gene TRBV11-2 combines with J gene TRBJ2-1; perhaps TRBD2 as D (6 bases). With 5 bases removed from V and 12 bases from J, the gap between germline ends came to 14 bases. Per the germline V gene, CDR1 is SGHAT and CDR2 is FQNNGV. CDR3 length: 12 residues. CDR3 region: CASSPIGRRQFF. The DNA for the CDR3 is TGTGCCAGCAGCCCTATCGGGAGACGGCAGTTCTTC.

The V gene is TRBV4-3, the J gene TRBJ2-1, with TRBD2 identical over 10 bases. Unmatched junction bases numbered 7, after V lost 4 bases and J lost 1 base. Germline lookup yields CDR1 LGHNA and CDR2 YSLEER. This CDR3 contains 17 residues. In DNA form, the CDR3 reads TGCGCCAGCAGCCCCGGGGGTAGCGGGGGGTCCTACAATGAGCAGTTCTTC. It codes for CASSPGGSGGSYNEQFF.

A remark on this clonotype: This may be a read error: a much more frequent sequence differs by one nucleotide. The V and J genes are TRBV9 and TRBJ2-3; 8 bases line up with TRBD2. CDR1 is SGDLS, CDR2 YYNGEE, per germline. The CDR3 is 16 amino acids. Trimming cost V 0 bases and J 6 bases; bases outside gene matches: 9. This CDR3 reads CASSVGNSGVVDTQYF. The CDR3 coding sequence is TGTGCCAGCAGCGTAGGGAATAGCGGGGTGGTGGATACGCAGTATTTT. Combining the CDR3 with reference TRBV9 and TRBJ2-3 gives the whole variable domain DSGVTQTPKHLITATGQRVTLRCSPRSGDLSVYWYQQSLDQGLQFLIQYYNGEERAKGNILERFSAQQFPDLHSELNLSSLELGDSALYFCASSVGNSGVVDTQYFGPGTRLTVL.

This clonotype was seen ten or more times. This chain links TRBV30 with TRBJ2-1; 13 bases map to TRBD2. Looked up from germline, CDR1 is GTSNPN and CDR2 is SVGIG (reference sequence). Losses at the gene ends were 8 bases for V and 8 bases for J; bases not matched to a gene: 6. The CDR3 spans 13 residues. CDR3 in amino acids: CARTSGSADEQFF. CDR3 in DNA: TGTGCCCGGACTAGCGGGAGCGCTGATGAGCAGTTCTTC.

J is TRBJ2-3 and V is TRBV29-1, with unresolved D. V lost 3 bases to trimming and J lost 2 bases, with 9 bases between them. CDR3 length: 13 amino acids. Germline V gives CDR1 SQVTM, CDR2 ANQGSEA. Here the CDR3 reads CSVEVSFTDTQYF. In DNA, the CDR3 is TGCAGCGTTGAGGTCTCCTTCACAGATACGCAGTATTTT.

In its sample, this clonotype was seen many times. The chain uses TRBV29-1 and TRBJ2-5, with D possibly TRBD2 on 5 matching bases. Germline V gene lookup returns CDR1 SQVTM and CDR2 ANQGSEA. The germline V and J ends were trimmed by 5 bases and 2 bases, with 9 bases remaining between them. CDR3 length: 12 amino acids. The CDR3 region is CSVMTKQETQYF. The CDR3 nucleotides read TGCAGCGTTATGACTAAGCAAGAGACCCAGTACTTC.

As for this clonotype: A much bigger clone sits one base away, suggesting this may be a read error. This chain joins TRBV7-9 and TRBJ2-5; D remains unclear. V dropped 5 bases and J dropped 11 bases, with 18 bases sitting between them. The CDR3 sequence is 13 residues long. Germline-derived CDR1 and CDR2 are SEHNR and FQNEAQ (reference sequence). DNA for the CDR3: TGTGCCAGCAGCCTGCTAGGGCCCGATGAGCAGTACTTC. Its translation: CASSLLGPDEQYF.

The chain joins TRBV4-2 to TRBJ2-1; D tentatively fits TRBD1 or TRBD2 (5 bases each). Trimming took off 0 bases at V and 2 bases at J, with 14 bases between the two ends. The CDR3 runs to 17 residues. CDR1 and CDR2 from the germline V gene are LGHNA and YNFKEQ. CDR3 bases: TGTGCCAGCAGCCAAGAAGGGGCGGAGCGGCCCTACAATGAGCAGTTCTTC. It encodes CASSQEGAERPYNEQFF.

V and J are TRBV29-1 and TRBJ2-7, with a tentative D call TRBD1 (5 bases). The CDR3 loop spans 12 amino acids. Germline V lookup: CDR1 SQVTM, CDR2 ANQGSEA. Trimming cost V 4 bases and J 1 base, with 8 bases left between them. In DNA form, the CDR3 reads TGCAGCGTTGCGGCAGGGTCCTACGAGCAGTACTTC. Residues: CSVAAGSYEQYF.

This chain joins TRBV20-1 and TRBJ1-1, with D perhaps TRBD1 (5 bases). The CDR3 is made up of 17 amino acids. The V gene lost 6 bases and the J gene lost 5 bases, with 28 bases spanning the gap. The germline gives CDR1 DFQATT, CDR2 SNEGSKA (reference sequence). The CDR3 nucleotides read TGCAGTGCCCGAAGGCAGGGAGGGGTATACATGGGGACTGAAGCTTTCTTT. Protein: CSARRQGGVYMGTEAFF.

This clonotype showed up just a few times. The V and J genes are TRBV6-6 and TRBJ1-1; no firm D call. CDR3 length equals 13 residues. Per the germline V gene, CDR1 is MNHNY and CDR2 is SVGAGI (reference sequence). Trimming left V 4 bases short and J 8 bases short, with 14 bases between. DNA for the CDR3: TGTGCCAGCAGTTCGGCCTTATCGGGGGAAGCTTTCTTT. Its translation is CASSSALSGEAFF.

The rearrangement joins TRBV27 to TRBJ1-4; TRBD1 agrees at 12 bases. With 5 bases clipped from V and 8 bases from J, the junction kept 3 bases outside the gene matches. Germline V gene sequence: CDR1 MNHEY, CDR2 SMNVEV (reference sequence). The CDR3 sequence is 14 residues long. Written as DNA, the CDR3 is TGTGCCAGCAGTGGGGGACAGGGGGCCGAAAAACTGTTTTTT. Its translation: CASSGGQGAEKLFF.

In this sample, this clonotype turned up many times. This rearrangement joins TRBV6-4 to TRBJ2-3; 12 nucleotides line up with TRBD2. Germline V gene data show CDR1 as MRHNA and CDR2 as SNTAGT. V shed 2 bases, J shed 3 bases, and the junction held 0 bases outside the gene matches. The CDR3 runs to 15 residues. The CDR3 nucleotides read TGTGCCAGCAGTGACGGGACTAGCGGGACAGATACGCAGTATTTT. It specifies CASSDGTSGTDTQYF.

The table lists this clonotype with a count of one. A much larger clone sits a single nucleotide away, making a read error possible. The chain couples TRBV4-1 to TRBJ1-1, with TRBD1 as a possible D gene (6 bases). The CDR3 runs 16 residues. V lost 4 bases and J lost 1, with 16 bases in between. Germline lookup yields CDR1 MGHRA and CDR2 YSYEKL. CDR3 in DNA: TGCGCCAGCAGCCGAGTGGAACAGGGTAGGAACACTGAAGCTTTCTTT. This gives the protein CASSRVEQGRNTEAFF.